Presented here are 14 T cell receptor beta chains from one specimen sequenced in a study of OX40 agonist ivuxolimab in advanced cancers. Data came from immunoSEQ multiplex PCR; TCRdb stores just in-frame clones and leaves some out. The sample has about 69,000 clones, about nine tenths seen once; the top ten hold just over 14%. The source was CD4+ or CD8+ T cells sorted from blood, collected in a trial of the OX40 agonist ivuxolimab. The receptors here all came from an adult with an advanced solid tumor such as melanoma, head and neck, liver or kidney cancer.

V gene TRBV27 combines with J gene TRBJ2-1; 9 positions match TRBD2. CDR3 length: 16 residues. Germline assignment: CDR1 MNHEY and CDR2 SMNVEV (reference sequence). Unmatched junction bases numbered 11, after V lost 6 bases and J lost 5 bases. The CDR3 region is CASSLHGGRANNEQFF. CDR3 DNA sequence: TGTGCCAGCAGCCTTCATGGCGGGAGGGCCAACAATGAGCAGTTCTTC.

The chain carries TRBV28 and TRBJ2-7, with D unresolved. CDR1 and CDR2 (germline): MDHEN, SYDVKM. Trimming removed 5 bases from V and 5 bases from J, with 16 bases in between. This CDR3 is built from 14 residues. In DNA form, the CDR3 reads TGTGCCAGCAGTCCAGGCCTACTTGGAGACGAGCAGTACTTC. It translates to CASSPGLLGDEQYF.

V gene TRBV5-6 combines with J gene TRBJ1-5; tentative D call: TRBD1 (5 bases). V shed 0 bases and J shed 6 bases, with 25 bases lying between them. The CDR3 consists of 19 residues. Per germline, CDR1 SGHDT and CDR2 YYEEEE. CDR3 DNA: TGTGCCAGCAGCTTGGAATTGGGGCAGGGTGCAAGGTGGGGTCAGCCCCAGCATTTT. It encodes CASSLELGQGARWGQPQHF.

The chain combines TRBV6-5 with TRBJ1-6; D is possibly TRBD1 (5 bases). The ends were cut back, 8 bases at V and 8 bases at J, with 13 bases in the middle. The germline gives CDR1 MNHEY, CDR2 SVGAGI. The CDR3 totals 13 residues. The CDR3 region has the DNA TGTGCCAGCTCCGGGACCGCAGATTCACCCCTCCACTTT. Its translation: CASSGTADSPLHF.

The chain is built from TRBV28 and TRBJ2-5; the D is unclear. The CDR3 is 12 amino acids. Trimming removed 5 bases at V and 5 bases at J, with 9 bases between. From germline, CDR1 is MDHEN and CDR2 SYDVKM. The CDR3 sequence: CASSQTRETQYF. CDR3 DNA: TGTGCCAGCAGTCAGACCCGGGAGACCCAGTACTTC.

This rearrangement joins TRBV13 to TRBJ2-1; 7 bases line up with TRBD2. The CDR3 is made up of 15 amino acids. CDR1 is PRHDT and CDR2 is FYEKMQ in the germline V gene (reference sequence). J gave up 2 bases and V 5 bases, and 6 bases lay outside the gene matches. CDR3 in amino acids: CASSDGLDPYNEQFF. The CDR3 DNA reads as TGTGCCAGCAGCGACGGACTAGACCCCTACAATGAGCAGTTCTTC.

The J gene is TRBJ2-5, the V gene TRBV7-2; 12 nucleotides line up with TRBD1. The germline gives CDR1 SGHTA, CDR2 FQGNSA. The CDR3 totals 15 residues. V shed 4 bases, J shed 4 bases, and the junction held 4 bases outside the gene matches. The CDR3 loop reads CASSSGQGAGETQYF. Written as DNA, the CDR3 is TGTGCCAGCAGCTCGGGACAGGGGGCGGGAGAGACCCAGTACTTC.

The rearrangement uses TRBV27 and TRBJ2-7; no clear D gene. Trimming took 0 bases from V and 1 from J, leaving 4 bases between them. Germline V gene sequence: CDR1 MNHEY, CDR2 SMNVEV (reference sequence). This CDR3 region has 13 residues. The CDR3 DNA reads TGTGCCAGCAGTTTATCAGTGTCCTACGAGCAGTACTTC. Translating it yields CASSLSVSYEQYF.

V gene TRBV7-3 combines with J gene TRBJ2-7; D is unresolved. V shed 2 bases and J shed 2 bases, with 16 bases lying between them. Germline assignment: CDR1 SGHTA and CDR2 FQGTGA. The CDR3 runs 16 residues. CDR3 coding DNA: TGTGCCAGCAGCTTAGAGCAGACGAGTCGACCCTACGAGCAGTACTTC. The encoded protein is CASSLEQTSRPYEQYF.

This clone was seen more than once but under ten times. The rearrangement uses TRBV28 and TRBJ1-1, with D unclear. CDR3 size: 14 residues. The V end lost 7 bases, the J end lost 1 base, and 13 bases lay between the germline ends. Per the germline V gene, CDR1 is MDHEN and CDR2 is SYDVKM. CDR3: CASIQINRNTEAFF. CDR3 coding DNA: TGTGCCAGCATCCAAATTAACAGGAACACTGAAGCTTTCTTT. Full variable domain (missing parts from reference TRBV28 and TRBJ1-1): DVKVTQSSRYLVKRTGEKVFLECVQDMDHENMFWYRQDPGLGLRLIYFSYDVKMKEKGDIPEGYSVSREKKERFSLILESASTNQTSMYLCASIQINRNTEAFFGQGTRLTVV.

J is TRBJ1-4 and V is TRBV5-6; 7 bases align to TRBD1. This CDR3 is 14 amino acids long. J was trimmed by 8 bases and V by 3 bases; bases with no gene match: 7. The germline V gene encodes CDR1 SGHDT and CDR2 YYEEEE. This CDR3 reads CASSYGQAREKLFF. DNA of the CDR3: TGTGCCAGCAGCTACGGACAGGCCCGGGAAAAACTGTTTTTT.

The CDR3 DNA sequence: TGTGCCAGCAGTGAATTGGTGGGCAGCGCCTACGAGCAGTACTTC. It codes for CASSELVGSAYEQYF. The chain links TRBV6-1 to TRBJ2-7, with D uncertain. CDR3 length: 15 amino acids. Germline V gene data show CDR1 as MNHNS and CDR2 as SASEGT. The V end lost 2 bases, the J end lost 2 bases, and 13 bases lay between the germline ends.

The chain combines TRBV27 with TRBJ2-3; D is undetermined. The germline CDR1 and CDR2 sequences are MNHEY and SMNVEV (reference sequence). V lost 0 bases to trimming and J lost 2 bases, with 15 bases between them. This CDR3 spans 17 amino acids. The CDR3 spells CASSLSIVATTTDTQYF. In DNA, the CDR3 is TGTGCCAGCAGTTTATCGATAGTAGCTACGACCACAGATACGCAGTATTTT.

The CDR3 sequence: CASSEGLAGEWQETQYF. The CDR3 coding sequence is TGTGCCAGCAGCGAGGGACTAGCGGGAGAGTGGCAAGAGACCCAGTACTTC. V usage is TRBV13 and J usage is TRBJ2-5; TRBD2 matches 14 bases. This CDR3 spans 17 amino acids. The V and J ends lost 5 bases and 2 bases, in that order; junction bases with no gene match: 7. Germline values: CDR1 PRHDT, CDR2 FYEKMQ (reference sequence). The full variable domain, with the rest looked up from reference TRBV13 and TRBJ2-5, is AAGVIQSPRHLIKEKRETATLKCYPIPRHDTVYWYQQGPGQDPQFLISFYEKMQSDKGSIPDRFSAQQFSDYHSELNMSSLELGDSALYFCASSEGLAGEWQETQYFGPGTRLLVL.